This T cell receptor beta chain stems from a study of vaccination and CD4 T cells after COVID-19. Study-level points and caveats: Convalescent patients' median share of reactive clones seen only post-vaccination was over 65%. The median number of SARS-CoV-2-reactive clonotypes increased from 21 to 38, a change that did not reach significance.

The CDR3 spans 11 residues. CDR1 is SGHTA and CDR2 is FQGNSA in the germline V gene. V was pared by 7 bases and J by 3 bases, with 6 bases between. The treatment denotes: approximately 9-day PBMC culture with coronavirus spike peptide pools or control peptides (ViraFEST assay). Antigen-specific T cell expansion with peptide pools preceded TCR sequencing in the ViraFEST approach. Researchers reported culturing 2 million to 2.5 million PBMCs per well with 8.5 to 10 IU/ml IL-2 and 8 to 10 ug/ml peptide pools. About this clonotype: The antigen is undetermined.

Scientists ran DNA taken from cultured CD4+ T cells through the Oncomine TCR Beta short-read assay for sequencing. In TCRdb, the PCR reads were re-called with MiXCR into one record per CDR3 protein. The sample shows 25,000 to 30,000 distinct CDR3 sequences, roughly 52% of them seen only once. The chain combines TRBV7-2 with TRBJ2-5, with no clear D. This receptor was taken from a human donor who received a COVID-19 vaccine. Sample: CD4+ T cells from blood, cultured in vitro, taken before SARS-CoV-2 vaccination. The CDR3 DNA reads TGTGCCAGCACCCTTAAAGAGACCCAGTACTTC. This gives the protein CASTLKETQYF.